The rows below give T cell receptor beta chains drawn from one sample of a study of CD8 T cells in ankylosing spondylitis. A single record per CDR3 protein comes from TCRdb applying MiXCR to the 5' RACE reads. Of 85,000 to 90,000 distinct CDR3 sequences in the sample, more than 25% were seen once. The sequencing sample was made of blood, either unsorted or a sorted T cell fraction (not recorded which). Receptor source: a male donor with ankylosing spondylitis or in good health (not recorded which). CDR3s include the opening cysteine and the closing phenylalanine or tryptophan. D genes are given only for firm matches. Rows give clone size only sometimes, using once, few, many, or a class for an expanded clone.

v_call	d_call	clone_size	j_call	cdr3_nt	cdr3_aa
TRBV20-1	-	-	TRBJ1-5	TGCAGTGCTAGATCGGGGGGCGCGAGAAGGGATCAGCCCCAGCATTTT	CSARSGGARRDQPQHF
TRBV27	-	-	TRBJ2-6	TGTGCCAGCAGTTTAAGGTCGGGTGGGGCCAACGTCCTGACTTTC	CASSLRSGGANVLTF
TRBV25-1	TRBD1	few	TRBJ2-1	TGTGCCAGCAGTGAATCCGGGACAGGGGATGAGCAGTTCTTC	CASSESGTGDEQFF
TRBV28	-	-	TRBJ1-5	TGTGCCAGCAGGGGCTACGGACGGCGGAGCAATCAGCCCCAGCATTTT	CASRGYGRRSNQPQHF
TRBV20-1	TRBD1	few	TRBJ2-7	TGCAGTGCTAGAGGAGAGGGGACAGGGGACGAGCAGTACTTC	CSARGEGTGDEQYF
TRBV5-6	-	-	TRBJ2-1	TGTGCCAGCAGCGGAGGGACGGGAAGGGGTAATGAGCAGTTCTTC	CASSGGTGRGNEQFF
TRBV5-6	-	few	TRBJ2-1	TGTGCCAGCAGCTTGTGGGCGTCGCGGGCTTATGAGCAGTTCTTC	CASSLWASRAYEQFF
TRBV7-8	TRBD2	-	TRBJ2-3	TGTGCCAGCAGCTTAACGGCTAGCGGAGACACAGATACGCAGTATTTT	CASSLTASGDTDTQYF
TRBV30	-	few	TRBJ1-4	TGTGCCTGGAAGGTCCAGGCCCATGAAAAACTGTTTTTT	CAWKVQAHEKLFF
TRBV13	-	-	TRBJ1-3	TGTGCCAGCAGTTCTCAGACGTACTCTGGAAACACCATATATTTT	CASSSQTYSGNTIYF
TRBV10-3	-	-	TRBJ1-6	TGTGCCGCCCGTAAACCAGGAGATAATTCACCCCTCCACTTT	CAARKPGDNSPLHF
TRBV20-1	-	few	TRBJ2-3	TGCAGTGCTAGAGATGCAGGAACCACAGATACGCAGTATTTT	CSARDAGTTDTQYF
TRBV19	-	few	TRBJ1-4	TGTGCCAGTAGTCCCGACCGGCTCAATGAAAAACTGTTTTTT	CASSPDRLNEKLFF
TRBV5-1	-	few	TRBJ2-3	TGCGCCAGCAGCTTTATAAGGGGGGAACGCACAGATACGCAGTATTTT	CASSFIRGERTDTQYF
TRBV6-5	-	-	TRBJ1-3	TGTGCCAGCAGTTACTCAATGGGCGCTAACTCTGGAAACACCATATATTTT	CASSYSMGANSGNTIYF
TRBV10-1	-	few	TRBJ1-1	TGCGCCAGCAGTGAGTACGCAGGTGAAGCTTTCTTT	CASSEYAGEAFF
TRBV7-9	-	-	TRBJ1-4	TGTGCCAGCAGCTTGGAGGGTGAAAAACTGTTTTTT	CASSLEGEKLFF
TRBV5-6	-	-	TRBJ2-3	TGTGCCAGCAGCTCGACAGGTTGGGGGGTTACGCAGTATTTT	CASSSTGWGVTQYF
TRBV5-1	TRBD1	-	TRBJ1-1	TGCGCCAGCAGTCAAGAGACAGGGGGAACTGAAGCTTTCTTT	CASSQETGGTEAFF
TRBV29-1	-	few	TRBJ2-3	TGCAGCGTTGAAGATGATCCTCAAGCTACGCAGTATTTT	CSVEDDPQATQYF
TRBV5-1	-	-	TRBJ1-5	TGCGCCAGCGCCGTCGGGGTAAGCAATCAGCCCCAGCATTTT	CASAVGVSNQPQHF
TRBV5-6	-	few	TRBJ2-1	TGTGCCAGCAGCTTGGACCTCAGGAGGATTGAGCAGTTCTTC	CASSLDLRRIEQFF
TRBV20-1	-	few	TRBJ1-4	TGCAGTGCTAGAAGTTTACAGGCGAATGAAAAACTGTTTTTT	CSARSLQANEKLFF
TRBV5-6	-	-	TRBJ1-1	TGTGCCAGCAGCGGGAGTGATTATCCCACTGTTATGAACACTGAAGCTTTCTTT	CASSGSDYPTVMNTEAFF
TRBV12-3/TRBV12-4	-	-	TRBJ2-5	TGTGCCAGCAGTTTCCGGGAAAAGACCCAGTACTTC	CASSFREKTQYF
TRBV20-1	TRBD2	-	TRBJ2-1	TGCAGTGCTCCCCGACTAGCGGGGAATGAGCAGTTCTTC	CSAPRLAGNEQFF
TRBV10-3	TRBD2	few	TRBJ2-7	TGTGCCATCAGTGGGACTAGCGGGACAGGGGAGCAGTACTTC	CAISGTSGTGEQYF
TRBV6-2/TRBV6-3	-	-	TRBJ2-3	TGTGCCAGCACTCTCCGGCGACTAGTTACAGATACGCAGTATTTT	CASTLRRLVTDTQYF
TRBV5-1	-	-	TRBJ2-3	TGCGCCAGCAGCTTGGACCGTCCTAGCACAGATACGCAGTATTTT	CASSLDRPSTDTQYF
TRBV20-1	-	-	TRBJ2-3	TGCAGTGCTAGTATGCCCCCGGGCCTCCCTAGAAACACAGATACGCAGTATTTT	CSASMPPGLPRNTDTQYF
TRBV20-1	-	few	TRBJ2-7	TGCAGTGGTTCAGGAGGTAATTACGAGCAGTACTTC	CSGSGGNYEQYF
TRBV6-1	TRBD2	few	TRBJ2-1	TGTGCCAGCAGCAATATGGGGACTAGCGTCAATGAGCAGTTCTTC	CASSNMGTSVNEQFF
TRBV12-3/TRBV12-4	-	few	TRBJ2-5	TGTGCCAGCAGTGGACTGGGGTCGGAGACCCAGTACTTC	CASSGLGSETQYF
TRBV18	-	many	TRBJ1-5	TGTGCCAGCTCACCGTTAGAAGATCAGCCCCAGCATTTT	CASSPLEDQPQHF
TRBV20-1	-	-	TRBJ1-6	TGCAGTGCTAGCGGGAAGTATTGGGACGGTACAAAGAATTCACCCCTCCACTTT	CSASGKYWDGTKNSPLHF
TRBV11-3	-	-	TRBJ2-3	TGTGCCAGCAGTCCCGACACAGATACGCAGTATTTT	CASSPDTDTQYF
TRBV12-3/TRBV12-4	-	few	TRBJ2-3	TGTGCCAGCAGTCGAGATAGGGCGTCAGATACGCAGTATTTT	CASSRDRASDTQYF
TRBV20-1	TRBD1	-	TRBJ1-2	TGCAGTGCCACTACAGGGGGTATAAATAACTATGGCTACACCTTC	CSATTGGINNYGYTF
TRBV20-1	-	-	TRBJ2-2	TGCAGTGCTAGCATCCCCGGTCGGGACACCGGGGAGCTGTTTTTT	CSASIPGRDTGELFF
TRBV12-3/TRBV12-4	-	-	TRBJ2-7	TGTGCCAGCAGCAGACAGGAGGCCTACGAGCAGTACTTC	CASSRQEAYEQYF
TRBV24-1	-	many	TRBJ2-2	TGTGCCACCAGTTCGGGCTTAATCACCGGGGAGCTGTTTTTT	CATSSGLITGELFF
TRBV5-1	-	-	TRBJ1-6	TGCGCCAGCAGCATCCAATGGCAATCACCCCTCCACTTT	CASSIQWQSPLHF
TRBV5-1	TRBD1	-	TRBJ2-5	TGCGCCAGCAGCACCAGACCGGGACAGGGTGGAGGAGAGACCCAGTACTTC	CASSTRPGQGGGETQYF
TRBV20-1	TRBD2	many	TRBJ2-1	TGCAGTGCTAGAACTAGCGGGGCCTACAATGAGCAGTTCTTC	CSARTSGAYNEQFF
TRBV20-1	-	many	TRBJ2-5	TGCAGTGCTAGACACCGGGTGATTGGGCTTCAGACCCAGTACTTC	CSARHRVIGLQTQYF
TRBV10-3	-	-	TRBJ1-5	TGTGCCATCAGTGAGGGGGACGGTAGCAATCAGCCCCAGCATTTT	CAISEGDGSNQPQHF
TRBV28	-	-	TRBJ1-2	TGTGCCAGCAGTTTAGATTCAGGGCAGGGTGGCTACACCTTC	CASSLDSGQGGYTF
TRBV28	TRBD2	-	TRBJ2-1	TGTGCCAGCAGTCAGGGACTAGCGAAGTTCTTC	CASSQGLAKFF
TRBV20-1	TRBD1	-	TRBJ1-1	TGCAGTGCCTCAGGGGGCTGGACTGAAGCTTTCTTT	CSASGGWTEAFF
TRBV4-1	TRBD2	many	TRBJ2-5	TGCGCCAGCAGATTCACCGGGACTACCCAAGAGACCCAGTACTTC	CASRFTGTTQETQYF
TRBV20-1	TRBD1	few	TRBJ1-1	TGCAGTGCCCCGGACAGGGCGAACACTGAAGCTTTCTTT	CSAPDRANTEAFF
TRBV12-3/TRBV12-4	TRBD1	few	TRBJ1-2	TGTGCCAGCAGTTTCGACAGGGGCTATGGCTACACCTTC	CASSFDRGYGYTF
TRBV18	-	few	TRBJ1-2	TGTGCCAGCTCACCGTCGGGTCTATTGAACTATGGCTACACCTTC	CASSPSGLLNYGYTF
TRBV3-1	-	few	TRBJ1-2	TGTGCCAGCAGCCAGGTCCAGGCTGGCTACACCTTC	CASSQVQAGYTF
TRBV5-6	-	-	TRBJ1-2	TGTGCCAGCAGCCCGGGGAGGGGCTATGGCTACACCTTC	CASSPGRGYGYTF
TRBV20-1	TRBD2	many	TRBJ2-3	TGCAGTGCTAGACCCCTAGCGGGAGTAGCAGATACGCAGTATTTT	CSARPLAGVADTQYF
TRBV12-3/TRBV12-4	TRBD2	-	TRBJ2-2	TGTGCCAGCAGTCGCGCTCTTAGCGGGGGCTTCACCGGGGAGCTGTTTTTT	CASSRALSGGFTGELFF
TRBV5-1	TRBD2	many	TRBJ2-1	TGCGCCAGCAGCCCCGGGACTAGCGACTACAATGAGCAGTTCTTC	CASSPGTSDYNEQFF